The clone carrying this TCR beta chain was counted a single time. TCRdb's copy holds only in-frame clones and misses some; the assay was immunoSEQ multiplex PCR. Counted here are under 150,000 clones, roughly 81% occurring once; the ten biggest clones make up more than 7%. This sample stems from a study of blood T cell repertoires in COVID-19. Looked up from germline, CDR1 is LNHDA and CDR2 is SQIVND (reference sequence). The V and J ends lost 6 bases and 1 base respectively, with 10 bases between them. The CDR3 length is 14 residues. The sequenced sample was peripheral blood. This TCR was sampled from a human donor with acute or convalescent COVID-19. The donor label of this sample is uncertain. The V and J genes are TRBV19 and TRBJ1-5; D is perhaps TRBD1 (6 bases). The CDR3, as DNA: TGTGCCAGTAGGAGAGGACAGAGCAATCAGCCCCAGCATTTT. Translation: CASRRGQSNQPQHF.